The present TCR beta chain was sequenced within a study of cytomegalovirus exposure and HLA in healthy donors. The V gene's germline CDR1 is SNHLY and CDR2 FYNNEI. The CDR3 runs to 16 residues. V gave up 2 bases and J gave up 4 bases, with 14 bases separating them. Study outcomes and limitations: Cytomegalovirus status was reportedly diagnosed by the classifier with high specificity and sensitivity.

Clones were read by immunoSEQ multiplex PCR, and TCRdb kept only the in-frame ones, dropping some. The sample records over 250,000 clones, 65% to 90% being singletons. This clone is a singleton in its sample. The antigen is undetermined. The chain uses TRBV2 and TRBJ1-4; a weak D match, TRBD1 (5 bases). The receptor's source is a woman aged 18 to 35 in good health and CMV-seronegative. The sequenced sample consisted of PBMCs. The CDR3 coding sequence is TGTGCCAGCAGTGAAAGACAGATCTTTTTTAATGAAAAACTGTTTTTT. Protein sequence: CASSERQIFFNEKLFF. Drawing the rest from reference TRBV2 and TRBJ1-4, the complete variable domain is EPEVTQTPSHQVTQMGQEVILRCVPISNHLYFYWYRQILGQKVEFLVSFYNNEISEKSEIFDDQFSVERPDGSNFTLKIRSTKLEDSAMYFCASSERQIFFNEKLFFGSGTQLSVL.